This TCR beta chain was profiled in a study of shared clonotypes between healthy human individuals. General study findings and limits: Limited genetic and exposure-history diversity came from having few donors.

Looked up from germline, CDR1 is SNHLY and CDR2 is FYNNEI. V dropped 6 bases and J dropped 0 bases, with 11 bases sitting between them. The length of the CDR3 is 14 residues. Naive CD8 cells lacked CD45RO, underwent positive selection for CCR7 and left out terminally differentiated effector memory CD45RA+ cells. This clone was counted once. Its antigen is unknown. On sorted subsets, replicate PCRs used 200 to 250 ng DNA, or around 30,000 T cell genomes. Only in-frame clones appear in the TCRdb table, and some are missing; sequencing was by immunoSEQ multiplex PCR. The top ten hold approximately 24% of the sample, which has about 700,000 clones, roughly 94% seen once.

Sample: naive CD8+ T cells sorted from blood. The sequence was collected from a man aged 25 to 40 in good health. This chain connects TRBV2 to TRBJ1-1; perhaps TRBD1 as D (6 bases). CDR3 protein: CASRTGFVNTEAFF. CDR3 DNA: TGTGCCAGCAGGACAGGTTTTGTGAACACTGAAGCTTTCTTT.